This TCR beta chain was sequenced during a study of regulatory T cells in long-lasting Graves disease. Stated time point: newly diagnosed GD, antithyroid drugs for less than 3 months. With RNA extracted from PBMCs as input, the TCR library was made. Each of the patients was recruited from an endocrinology department situated in Xi'an, China. CDR3 regions were amplified by Arm-PCR using iRepertoire HTBI primers to build TCR beta libraries. TCRdb independently ran MiXCR on the multiplex PCR reads; one entry per CDR3 protein. The sample yields approximately 400,000 distinct CDR3 sequences, about 16% seen once. In its sample, this clonotype was seen many times. The CDR3 runs to 15 residues. Germline lookup yields CDR1 SGDLS and CDR2 YYNGEE. Trimming removed 0 bases from V and 4 bases from J, with 13 bases in between.

The sequence derives from a female donor with Graves disease. Material: peripheral blood mononuclear cells (PBMCs), obtained at new diagnosis, from a patient treated with antithyroid drugs. This chain uses TRBV9 with TRBJ1-2; unclear D gene. CDR3 nucleotide sequence: TGTGCCAGCAGCGTAGACGTCTCAAGAGGCTATGGCTACACCTTC. Translation gives CASSVDVSRGYGYTF.